This TCR beta chain comes out of a study of blood T cell repertoires in COVID-19. About the study: Collection of acute and convalescent COVID-19 samples took place in the United States, Italy and Spain. The cDNA or gDNA used as material had been derived from T cells, B-cell-depleted T cells, or PBMCs.

This CDR3 comprises 14 residues. V lost 5 bases and J 2 bases, leaving 10 bases between the germline ends. CDR1 is MNHEY, CDR2 SVGEGT, per germline. Per the original methods: Researchers report that nucleated cell counts were estimated from reference gene primer amplification. Assay used: immunoSEQ multiplex PCR; TCRdb lists only in-frame clones, some missing. Clone size and V and J calls were adopted from that table, with D and trimming inferred from the DNA. The repertoire holds some 42,000 clones, with roughly 80% as singletons. This clone was observed a few times. The sample taken for sequencing was peripheral blood. The chain employs TRBV6-2 or TRBV6-3 and TRBJ1-3; perhaps TRBD1 as D (5 bases). The origin of this receptor is a man in his fifties or sixties with active COVID-19. The CDR3 is CASSATEAGNTIYF. The CDR3 DNA is TGTGCCAGCAGTGCGACAGAAGCTGGAAACACCATATATTTT.